This T cell receptor beta chain was identified during a study of chemoradiotherapy in HPV16-positive cancers. The overall study: Candidate HPV-specific clones and shared TCR motifs came from two HPV16-positive patients.

Trimming left V 5 bases short and J 1 base short, with 11 bases between. The CDR3 is 14 amino acids. Looked up from germline, CDR1 is SGHVS and CDR2 is FQNEAQ. This clone was recorded only once. Its target is not known. Study observations and caveats: During treatment, candidate HPV-specific clones and E7-related motifs expanded in tumor. HPV-specific T cells were functionally defined from only a couple of HPV16-positive patients.

Assay used: immunoSEQ multiplex PCR; TCRdb lists only in-frame clones, some missing. Counted here are more than 12,000 clones, approximately 86% occurring once; the ten biggest clones make up 3.5% to 4%. The receptor was derived from a human donor with HPV-associated anogenital cancer. The specimen was blood, collected from a patient who underwent chemoradiotherapy. The chain employs TRBV7-8 and TRBJ2-5; perhaps TRBD2 as D (5 bases). The CDR3 DNA sequence: TGTGCCAGCAGCCCCCTGAGGGTCCAAGAGACCCAGTACTTC. As protein: CASSPLRVQETQYF.